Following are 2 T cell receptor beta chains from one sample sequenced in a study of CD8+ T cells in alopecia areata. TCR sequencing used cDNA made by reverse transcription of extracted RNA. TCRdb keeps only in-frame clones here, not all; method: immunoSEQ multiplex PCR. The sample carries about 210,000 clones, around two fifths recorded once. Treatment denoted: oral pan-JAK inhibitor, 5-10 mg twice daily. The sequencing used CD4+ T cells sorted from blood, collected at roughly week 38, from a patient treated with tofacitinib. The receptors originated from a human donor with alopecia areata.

The CDR3 region has the DNA TGTGCCACCAGCAGAGATCGGCTAGCGGGGAATACAGATACGCAGTATTTT. Protein: CATSRDRLAGNTDTQYF. V gene TRBV15 combines with J gene TRBJ2-3; TRBD2 aligns across 9 bases. The germline V gene encodes CDR1 LNHNV and CDR2 YYDKDF (reference sequence). This CDR3 spans 17 amino acids. The V and J ends lost 0 bases and 3 bases, in that order; junction bases with no gene match: 7.

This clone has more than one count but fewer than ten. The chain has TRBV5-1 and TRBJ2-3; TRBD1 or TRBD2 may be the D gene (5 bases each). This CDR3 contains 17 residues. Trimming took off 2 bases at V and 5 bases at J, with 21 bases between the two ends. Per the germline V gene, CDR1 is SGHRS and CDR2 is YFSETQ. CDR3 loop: CASSFGNSIGGQDTQYF. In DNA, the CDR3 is TGCGCCAGCAGCTTCGGAAACAGTATTGGGGGTCAAGATACGCAGTATTTT.